Only a few counts were recorded for the clone carrying this T cell receptor (beta chain). Its cognate antigen is unknown. The data derive from a study of response to subunit inactivated influenza vaccine. Study-wide results and limits: Authors proposed each seasonal influenza vaccination draws in few new T cells.

V lost 5 bases, J lost 4 bases, and 12 bases lay in between. The germline CDR1 and CDR2 sequences are SEHNR and FQNEAQ (reference sequence). The CDR3 has 14 amino acids. TCRdb re-called the RT-PCR reads with MiXCR, one entry per CDR3 protein. In the table there are under 750,000 distinct CDR3 sequences, 12% of which are singletons. The sequence was collected from a middle-aged man who received an inactivated influenza vaccine. The source was PBMCs from blood, collected on the day of vaccination. The J gene is TRBJ2-1, the V gene TRBV7-9; D not resolved. CDR3 sequence reads: CASSARRLYNEQFF. The CDR3 bases are TGTGCCAGCAGCGCTAGGCGACTGTACAATGAGCAGTTCTTC.